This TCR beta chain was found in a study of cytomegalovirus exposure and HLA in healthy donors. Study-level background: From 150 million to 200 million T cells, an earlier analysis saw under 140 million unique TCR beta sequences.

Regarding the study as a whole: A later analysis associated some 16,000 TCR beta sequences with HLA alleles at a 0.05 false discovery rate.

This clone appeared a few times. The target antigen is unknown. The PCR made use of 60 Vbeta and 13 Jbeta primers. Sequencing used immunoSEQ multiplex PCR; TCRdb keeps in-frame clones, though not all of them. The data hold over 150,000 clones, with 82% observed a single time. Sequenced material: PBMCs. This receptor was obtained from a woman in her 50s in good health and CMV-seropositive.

CDR3 residues: CASSLASGYQETQYF. The CDR3 nucleotides are TGTGCCAGCAGTCTCGCTAGCGGCTACCAAGAGACCCAGTACTTC. This rearrangement joins TRBV28 to TRBJ2-5; 7 positions match TRBD2. This CDR3 has 15 residues. J was trimmed by 0 bases and V by 5 bases; bases with no gene match: 6. Germline lookup yields CDR1 MDHEN and CDR2 SYDVKM.